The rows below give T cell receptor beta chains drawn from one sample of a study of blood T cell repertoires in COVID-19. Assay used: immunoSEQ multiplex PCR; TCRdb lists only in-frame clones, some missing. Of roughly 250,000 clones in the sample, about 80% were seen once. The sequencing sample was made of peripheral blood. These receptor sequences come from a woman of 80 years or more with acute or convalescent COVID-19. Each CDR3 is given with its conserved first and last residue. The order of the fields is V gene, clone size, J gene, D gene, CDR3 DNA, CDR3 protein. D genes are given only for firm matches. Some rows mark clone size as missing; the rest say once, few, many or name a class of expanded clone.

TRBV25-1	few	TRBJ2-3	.	TGTGCCAGCAGTCCCCCGGAGGGAAATACGCAGTATTTT	CASSPPEGNTQYF
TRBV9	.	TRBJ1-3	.	TGTGCCAGCAGCTCGCGGGGGGGTTCTGGAAACACCATATATTTT	CASSSRGGSGNTIYF
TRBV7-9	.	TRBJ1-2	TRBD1	TGTGCCAGCAGCTTCGGACAGGGGGATGGCTACACCTTC	CASSFGQGDGYTF
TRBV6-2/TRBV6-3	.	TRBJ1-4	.	TGTGCCAGCAGTTCATACAGGGTGGCTAATGAAAAACTGTTTTTT	CASSSYRVANEKLFF
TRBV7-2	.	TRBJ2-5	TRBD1	TGTGCCAGCAGCTTTGGACAGGCCATACAAGAGACCCAGTACTTC	CASSFGQAIQETQYF
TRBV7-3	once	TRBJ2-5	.	TGTGCCAGCAGCCTTTTGCCACCTCCCGCGGGGGAGACCCAGTACTTC	CASSLLPPPAGETQYF
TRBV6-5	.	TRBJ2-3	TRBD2	TGTGCCAGCAACCCCCTCGGGGGGGCCTCAGATACGCAGTATTTT	CASNPLGGASDTQYF
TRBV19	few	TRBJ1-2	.	TGTGCCAGTAGTATCCAAGGGGCAGGAGCTAACTATGGCTACACCTTC	CASSIQGAGANYGYTF
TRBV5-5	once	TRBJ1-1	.	TGTGCCAGCAGCCCTCAGGACGGGGTGGGCAGGGAGGAATCGGAAGCTTTCTTT	CASSPQDGVGREESEAFF
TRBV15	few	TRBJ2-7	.	TGTGCCACCAGCAGAGATCTGGGCAGAAACTACGAGCAGTACTTC	CATSRDLGRNYEQYF
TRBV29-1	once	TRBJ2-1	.	TGCAGCGTTGAACGGGGAACAAGAGGCGATGAGCAGTTCTTC	CSVERGTRGDEQFF
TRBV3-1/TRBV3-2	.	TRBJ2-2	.	TGTGCCAGCAGCCGAGTCCGGAGCACCGGGGAGCTGTTTTTT	CASSRVRSTGELFF
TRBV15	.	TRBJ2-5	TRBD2	TGTGCCGTCTCGGCTAGCGGGGGGAGAGAGACCCAGTACTTC	CAVSASGGRETQYF
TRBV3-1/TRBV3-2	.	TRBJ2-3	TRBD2	TGTGCCAGCAGCCCCCACTTTGCGGGGGGCACAGATACGCAGTATTTT	CASSPHFAGGTDTQYF
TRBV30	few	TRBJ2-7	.	TGTGCCTGGAGTTACAGGATTGGCCTCTCCTACGAGCAGTACTTC	CAWSYRIGLSYEQYF
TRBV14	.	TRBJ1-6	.	TGTGCCAGCAGCCCCGGGGGGGGAAGATATAATTCACCCCTCCACTTT	CASSPGGGRYNSPLHF
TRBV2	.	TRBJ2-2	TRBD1	TGTGCCAGCAGTCCACAGGGGGCGTCCGGGGAGCTGTTTTTT	CASSPQGASGELFF
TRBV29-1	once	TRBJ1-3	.	TGCAGCGTTGAAGAAGGGGGTCACACCATATATTTT	CSVEEGGHTIYF
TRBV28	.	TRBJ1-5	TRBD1	TGTGCCAGCAGTTTAGGGGCAGGGGGAAATCAGCCCCAGCATTTT	CASSLGAGGNQPQHF
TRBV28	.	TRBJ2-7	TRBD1	TGTGCCAGCAGCCCCCCCAGGGGGAAGGTAACCTACGAGCAGTACTTC	CASSPPRGKVTYEQYF
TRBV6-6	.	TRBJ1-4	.	TGTGCCAGCAGTTACCGTTTTAATGAAAAACTGTTTTTT	CASSYRFNEKLFF
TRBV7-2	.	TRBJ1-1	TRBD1	TGTGCCAGCAGCTTAGTTGGGACAGGGTTTAAAGCCCAAGCTTTCTTT	CASSLVGTGFKAQAFF